A single sample gave rise to the 8 T cell receptor beta chains below, sequenced in a study of vaccination effects on CD4 cells after COVID-19. Produced via immunoSEQ multiplex PCR; TCRdb's table is partial and in-frame only. The table has more than 25,000 clones, 55% to 75% seen once; the top ten hold under 30%. For these receptors, no antigen is known. In the ViraFEST assay, antigen-specific CD4+ clonotypes were identified by expansion after peptide-pool stimulation. When ten to eleven days of culture had elapsed, CD4+ T cells were isolated. Sequencing was performed on CD4+ T cells from PBMCs cultured with HCoV-229E spike peptides, taken before COVID-19 vaccination. These TCRs come from a human donor who received a COVID-19 vaccine.

The V call is TRBV6-1, the J call TRBJ1-2; D unresolved. Trimming took off 0 bases at V and 4 bases at J, with 15 bases between the two ends. The CDR3 has 16 amino acids. Germline V CDR1 and CDR2: MNHNS, SASEGT. CDR3 DNA sequence: TGTGCCAGCAGTGAAGCGGTTCGAGAGTGGGGCTATGGCTACACCTTC. Protein product: CASSEAVREWGYGYTF.

V and J are TRBV12-3 or TRBV12-4 and TRBJ2-5; 13 nucleotides line up with TRBD2. The CDR3 contains 13 residues. Germline trimming cut 5 bases from V and 11 bases from J; bases unmatched to any gene: 5. The CDR3 reads CASSPSLAGGQYF. The CDR3 DNA reads TGTGCCAGCAGTCCGTCACTAGCGGGAGGGCAGTACTTC.

The J gene is TRBJ1-5, the V gene TRBV3-1 (or the pseudogene TRBV3-2); D ambiguous. V lost 0 bases, J lost 0 bases, and 6 bases lay in between. Germline V lookup: CDR1 LGHDT, CDR2 YNNKEL (reference sequence). The CDR3 totals 15 residues. The CDR3 sequence is CASSQDRNSNQPQHF. CDR3 sequence (DNA): TGTGCCAGCAGCCAAGATCGGAATAGCAATCAGCCCCAGCATTTT.

The V gene is TRBV6-5, the J gene TRBJ1-5; 11 nucleotides line up with TRBD1. In germline, CDR1 is MNHEY, CDR2 SVGAGI. V shed 8 bases and J 4 bases; nucleotides not matched to a gene: 4. The CDR3 is 14 residues long. The CDR3: CASGQGAPNQPQHF. In nucleotides, the CDR3 is TGTGCCAGCGGACAGGGGGCACCAAATCAGCCCCAGCATTTT.

This chain links TRBV28 with TRBJ2-6; D ambiguous. Trimming pared 1 base from V and 12 bases from J, leaving 7 bases between. Germline CDR1 MDHEN, CDR2 SYDVKM. The CDR3 sequence is 12 residues long. The DNA for the CDR3 is TGTGCCAGCAGTTTATTCCCCGGCGTCCTGACTTTC. Its protein product is CASSLFPGVLTF.

This clone was seen more than once but under ten times. The CDR3 DNA reads TGTGCCAGCAGCTACGACGGTGGCAATCAGCCCCAGCATTTT. It specifies CASSYDGGNQPQHF. This chain links TRBV3-1 (or the pseudogene TRBV3-2) with TRBJ1-5; D gene uncertain. The CDR3 is 14 residues long. CDR1 is LGHDT, CDR2 YNNKEL, per germline (reference sequence). Trimming pared 5 bases from V and 2 bases from J, leaving 10 bases between.

J is TRBJ2-7 and V is TRBV5-5; possible D gene TRBD1, 5 bases. The V gene's germline CDR1 is SGHKS and CDR2 YYEKEE (reference sequence). The length of the CDR3 is 15 residues. The V end was cut by 4 bases, the J end by 6 bases, with 20 bases between. CDR3 loop: CASSPRDSPLREQYF. The CDR3 DNA reads TGTGCCAGCAGCCCCCGAGACAGCCCTTTGCGCGAGCAGTACTTC.

The rearrangement links TRBV4-2 to TRBJ1-2; the match to TRBD1 covers 7 bases. V lost 0 bases, J lost 6 bases, and 13 bases stayed unmatched. Germline-derived CDR1 and CDR2 are LGHNA and YNFKEQ. The CDR3 contains 17 residues. In DNA, the CDR3 is TGTGCCAGCAGCCAAGATACGGCGAGGGGGCCTTGGAATGGCTACACCTTC. Amino acids: CASSQDTARGPWNGYTF.